The entry below describes one TCR beta chain. Its antigen is not identified. Unmatched junction bases numbered 4, after V lost 5 bases and J lost 7 bases. This CDR3 region has 13 residues. Germline V gene data show CDR1 as LNHDA and CDR2 as SQIVND (reference sequence). This entry belongs to a study of Graves' ophthalmopathy and Graves' hyperthyroidism. Findings and limits, study-wide: Between ophthalmopathy and stable hyperthyroidism, a 13-signature model drew a separation with around 86% sensitivity and 75% to 82% specificity.

RNA transcripts were the template, and TCR beta CDR3 regions were amplified from them. A first-round RT-PCR used HTBI primers, followed by a second-round multiplex PCR. TCRdb used MiXCR to reprocess the multiplex PCR reads, holding one entry per CDR3 protein. The sample records approximately 41,000 distinct CDR3 sequences, roughly half being singletons. The rearrangement joins TRBV19 to TRBJ1-5; the match to TRBD1 covers 8 bases. The sample consisted of peripheral blood. The clonotype was recovered from an adult man with Graves' ophthalmopathy. CDR3 sequence: CASSGTGGQPQHF. The CDR3 nucleotides read TGTGCCAGTAGTGGGACAGGTGGACAGCCCCAGCATTTT.